This TCR beta chain was profiled in a study of CD8+CD57+ T cells in acquired aplastic anemia. Study-level background: The average for DNA from sorted CD4+ and CD8+ cells was about 2.9 ug. Healthy donors had, on average, approximately 9.9 million reads for their CD4+ cells. Study-wide findings and caveats: With respect to CD8+ Simpson's diversity, patients and controls did not differ significantly. Patients and controls were found to share twenty-nine CD8+ CDR3 sequences.

A note on this clonotype: The antigen remains undetermined.

Profiling of TCR beta VDJ combinations and CDR3 sequences used genomic DNA as template. TCRdb reprocessed the reads with MiXCR, giving one entry per CDR3 protein. The sample records about 420,000 distinct CDR3 sequences, around 72% being singletons. The sample comprised sorted CD4+, CD8+, or CD8+CD57+ T cells (not recorded which) from PBMCs. This clonotype was obtained from a human donor in good health, serving as a control.

In nucleotides, the CDR3 is TGTGCCAGCAGTTACGGGGCTAGCACAGATACGCAGTATTTT. This encodes CASSYGASTDTQYF. The chain combines TRBV6-5 with TRBJ2-3; tentatively, D is TRBD1 (5 bases). The CDR3 is 14 residues long. The ends were cut back, 2 bases at V and 0 bases at J, with 6 bases in the middle. Germline CDR1 and CDR2: MNHEY and SVGAGI.